A selection of T cell receptor beta chains follows, all from one sample in a study of T cells after yellow fever vaccination. TCRdb passed the 5' RACE reads through MiXCR, listing each CDR3 protein once. Of about 230,000 distinct CDR3 sequences in the sample, more than 6.5% were seen once. The sequences come from CD4+ T cells sorted from PBMCs, collected on the day of the yellow fever booster vaccination. All receptors come from a man younger than 45 who received the YFV17D yellow fever vaccine. CDR3s include the opening cysteine and the closing phenylalanine or tryptophan. D genes are given only for firm matches. Part of the rows lack a size; the others show once, few, many or a class for expanded clones.

clone_size: many; j_call: TRBJ2-5; v_call: TRBV20-1; d_call: .; cdr3_aa: CSADQGIETQYF; cdr3_nt: TGCAGTGCTGACCAGGGGATAGAGACCCAGTACTTC
clone_size: many; j_call: TRBJ1-2; v_call: TRBV4-3; d_call: TRBD1; cdr3_aa: CASSPREGADYGYTF; cdr3_nt: TGCGCCAGCAGCCCAAGAGAGGGGGCGGACTATGGCTACACCTTC
clone_size: few; j_call: TRBJ2-3; v_call: TRBV5-5; d_call: .; cdr3_aa: CASSFQTDTQYF; cdr3_nt: TGTGCCAGCAGCTTTCAGACTGATACGCAGTATTTT
clone_size: many; j_call: TRBJ1-4; v_call: TRBV20-1; d_call: .; cdr3_aa: CSARGANEKLFF; cdr3_nt: TGCAGTGCTAGGGGGGCTAATGAAAAACTGTTTTTT
clone_size: few; j_call: TRBJ2-5; v_call: TRBV9; d_call: TRBD2; cdr3_aa: CASSVAGGPVETQYF; cdr3_nt: TGTGCCAGCAGCGTAGCGGGAGGGCCCGTAGAGACCCAGTACTTC
clone_size: .; j_call: TRBJ1-5; v_call: TRBV24-1; d_call: .; cdr3_aa: CATSDFNQPQHF; cdr3_nt: TGTGCCACCAGTGATTTTAATCAGCCCCAGCATTTT
clone_size: few; j_call: TRBJ2-5; v_call: TRBV5-1; d_call: TRBD2; cdr3_aa: CASSFDGRAQETQYF; cdr3_nt: TGCGCCAGCAGCTTCGACGGGAGGGCCCAAGAGACCCAGTACTTC
clone_size: many; j_call: TRBJ2-1; v_call: TRBV3-1; d_call: TRBD1; cdr3_aa: CASSSGTGSIRLHEQFF; cdr3_nt: TGTGCCAGCAGTTCGGGGACAGGGTCAATCCGTTTGCATGAGCAGTTCTTC
clone_size: few; j_call: TRBJ2-1; v_call: TRBV20-1; d_call: .; cdr3_aa: CSARASRRNEQFF; cdr3_nt: TGCAGTGCTAGAGCCTCACGGAGGAATGAGCAGTTCTTC
clone_size: few; j_call: TRBJ2-7; v_call: TRBV5-1; d_call: .; cdr3_aa: CASNEQYF; cdr3_nt: TGCGCCAGCAACGAGCAGTACTTC
clone_size: .; j_call: TRBJ2-1; v_call: TRBV12-3/TRBV12-4; d_call: TRBD1; cdr3_aa: CASSLAGQTFNEQFF; cdr3_nt: TGTGCCAGCAGTTTAGCGGGACAGACCTTCAATGAGCAGTTCTTC
clone_size: few; j_call: TRBJ1-2; v_call: TRBV7-9; d_call: .; cdr3_aa: CASSYHRQDGYTF; cdr3_nt: TGTGCCAGCAGCTACCACCGGCAGGATGGCTACACCTTC
clone_size: .; j_call: TRBJ2-7; v_call: TRBV7-8; d_call: TRBD1; cdr3_aa: CASSPYGTDYEQYF; cdr3_nt: TGTGCCAGCAGCCCCTACGGGACAGACTACGAGCAGTACTTC
clone_size: few; j_call: TRBJ2-7; v_call: TRBV5-6; d_call: .; cdr3_aa: CASSSHTSYEQYF; cdr3_nt: TGTGCCAGCAGCTCGCACACCTCCTACGAGCAGTACTTC
clone_size: few; j_call: TRBJ2-1; v_call: TRBV18; d_call: TRBD2; cdr3_aa: CASSPATSAVVGEQFF; cdr3_nt: TGTGCCAGCTCTCCCGCAACTAGCGCGGTGGTGGGTGAGCAGTTCTTC
clone_size: .; j_call: TRBJ2-2; v_call: TRBV9; d_call: .; cdr3_aa: CASRTGWDGTGELFF; cdr3_nt: TGTGCCAGCAGGACTGGTTGGGACGGCACCGGGGAGCTGTTTTTT
clone_size: .; j_call: TRBJ1-5; v_call: TRBV18; d_call: .; cdr3_aa: CASSDLRQHNQPQHF; cdr3_nt: TGTGCCAGCTCGGATCTGAGGCAGCACAATCAGCCCCAGCATTTT
clone_size: few; j_call: TRBJ2-1; v_call: TRBV12-3/TRBV12-4; d_call: .; cdr3_aa: CASSPTGTNREQFF; cdr3_nt: TGTGCCAGCAGTCCGACCGGGACCAACCGTGAGCAGTTCTTC
clone_size: .; j_call: TRBJ2-3; v_call: TRBV3-1; d_call: TRBD1; cdr3_aa: CASSLTGVSTDTQYF; cdr3_nt: TGTGCCAGCAGCCTGACAGGGGTGAGCACAGATACGCAGTATTTT
clone_size: many; j_call: TRBJ2-1; v_call: TRBV5-4; d_call: TRBD2; cdr3_aa: CASSLASGRSYNEQFF; cdr3_nt: TGTGCCAGCAGCTTGGCTAGCGGGAGGTCCTACAATGAGCAGTTCTTC
clone_size: .; j_call: TRBJ1-2; v_call: TRBV7-2; d_call: .; cdr3_aa: CASSPDRTAYGYTF; cdr3_nt: TGTGCCAGCAGCCCGGACAGAACCGCCTATGGCTACACCTTC
clone_size: many; j_call: TRBJ1-6; v_call: TRBV10-3; d_call: TRBD1; cdr3_aa: CAIGRTGENSPLHF; cdr3_nt: TGTGCCATCGGGAGGACAGGCGAGAATTCACCCCTCCACTTT
clone_size: many; j_call: TRBJ2-1; v_call: TRBV10-3; d_call: TRBD2; cdr3_aa: CAISGGTIDLYNEQFF; cdr3_nt: TGTGCCATCAGTGGGGGGACTATCGACCTCTACAATGAGCAGTTCTTC
clone_size: many; j_call: TRBJ1-2; v_call: TRBV6-2/TRBV6-3; d_call: .; cdr3_aa: CASSLNPTTRTGNYGYTF; cdr3_nt: TGTGCCAGCAGTCTTAACCCTACAACTAGGACGGGAAACTATGGCTACACCTTC
clone_size: .; j_call: TRBJ2-5; v_call: TRBV20-1; d_call: .; cdr3_aa: CSARFATNQETQYF; cdr3_nt: TGCAGTGCTAGATTTGCGACAAACCAAGAGACCCAGTACTTC
clone_size: few; j_call: TRBJ2-7; v_call: TRBV20-1; d_call: TRBD2; cdr3_aa: CSAQVNLAGGFYEQYF; cdr3_nt: TGCAGTGCTCAAGTCAATCTCGCGGGAGGCTTCTACGAGCAGTACTTC
clone_size: .; j_call: TRBJ2-5; v_call: TRBV10-3; d_call: .; cdr3_aa: CAISDPQGRFETQYF; cdr3_nt: TGTGCCATCAGTGACCCACAGGGGAGGTTTGAGACCCAGTACTTC
clone_size: many; j_call: TRBJ2-3; v_call: TRBV7-2; d_call: .; cdr3_aa: CASSLDPPDTQYF; cdr3_nt: TGTGCCAGCAGCTTAGATCCGCCAGATACGCAGTATTTT
clone_size: .; j_call: TRBJ2-7; v_call: TRBV7-9; d_call: .; cdr3_aa: CASSPWQEKAEQYF; cdr3_nt: TGTGCCAGCAGCCCTTGGCAGGAAAAGGCCGAGCAGTACTTC
clone_size: .; j_call: TRBJ2-7; v_call: TRBV15; d_call: .; cdr3_aa: CASSRAGPIYEQYF; cdr3_nt: TGTGCCTCCAGCAGAGCAGGGCCGATCTACGAGCAGTACTTC
clone_size: many; j_call: TRBJ2-5; v_call: TRBV11-2; d_call: .; cdr3_aa: CASSLDLRREYF; cdr3_nt: TGTGCCAGCAGCTTAGATCTGAGACGGGAGTACTTC
clone_size: many; j_call: TRBJ2-7; v_call: TRBV7-9; d_call: TRBD2; cdr3_aa: CASSLAASGGKYEQYF; cdr3_nt: TGTGCCAGCAGCTTAGCGGCTAGCGGGGGCAAGTACGAGCAGTACTTC
clone_size: .; j_call: TRBJ2-1; v_call: TRBV25-1; d_call: .; cdr3_aa: CASGQGYGQFF; cdr3_nt: TGTGCCAGCGGCCAGGGGTACGGGCAGTTCTTC